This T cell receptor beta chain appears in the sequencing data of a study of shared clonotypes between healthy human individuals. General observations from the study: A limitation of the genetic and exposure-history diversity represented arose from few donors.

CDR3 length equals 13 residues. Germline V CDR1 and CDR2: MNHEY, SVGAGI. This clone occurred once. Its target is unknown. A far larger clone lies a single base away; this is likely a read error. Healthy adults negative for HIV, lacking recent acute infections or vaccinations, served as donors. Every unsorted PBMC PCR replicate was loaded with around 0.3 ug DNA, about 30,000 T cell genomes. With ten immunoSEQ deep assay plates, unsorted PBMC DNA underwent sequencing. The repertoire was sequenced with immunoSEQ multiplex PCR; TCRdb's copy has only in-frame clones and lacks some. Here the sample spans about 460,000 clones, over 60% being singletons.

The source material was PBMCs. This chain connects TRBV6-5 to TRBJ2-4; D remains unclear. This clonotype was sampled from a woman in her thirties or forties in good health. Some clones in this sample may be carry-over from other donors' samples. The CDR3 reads CASSYSIKDIQYF. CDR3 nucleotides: TGTGCCAGCAGTTATTCTATCAAAGACATTCAGTACTTC.